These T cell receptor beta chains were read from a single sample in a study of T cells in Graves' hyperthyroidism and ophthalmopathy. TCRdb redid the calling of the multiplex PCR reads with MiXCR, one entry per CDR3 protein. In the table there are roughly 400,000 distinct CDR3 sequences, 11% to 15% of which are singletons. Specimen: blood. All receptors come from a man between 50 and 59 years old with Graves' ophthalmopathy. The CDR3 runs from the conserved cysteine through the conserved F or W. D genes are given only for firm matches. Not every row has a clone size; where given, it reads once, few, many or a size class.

cdr3_aa: CASSPKEGRFRETQYF
cdr3_nt: TGTGCCAGCAGTCCGAAAGAAGGGAGATTTAGGGAGACCCAGTACTTC
clone_size: many
d_call: NA
v_call: TRBV11-2
j_call: TRBJ2-5

cdr3_aa: CSVPTGIRNYGYTF
cdr3_nt: TGCAGCGTTCCTACAGGGATACGTAACTATGGCTACACCTTC
clone_size: NA
d_call: NA
v_call: TRBV29-1
j_call: TRBJ1-2

cdr3_aa: CASSSGQGMDEQYF
cdr3_nt: TGTGCCAGCAGCTCGGGACAGGGAATGGACGAGCAGTACTTC
clone_size: NA
d_call: TRBD1
v_call: TRBV7-9
j_call: TRBJ2-7

cdr3_aa: CASSGTSGRAYEQYF
cdr3_nt: TGTGCCAGCAGCGGGACTAGCGGGAGGGCCTACGAGCAGTACTTC
clone_size: many
d_call: TRBD2
v_call: TRBV5-4
j_call: TRBJ2-7

cdr3_aa: CASSFRLSTDTQYF
cdr3_nt: TGTGCCAGCAGCTTCCGACTAAGCACAGATACGCAGTATTTT
clone_size: NA
d_call: NA
v_call: TRBV14
j_call: TRBJ2-3

cdr3_aa: CSVGGGISYNEQFF
cdr3_nt: TGCAGCGTTGGAGGAGGCATCTCCTACAATGAGCAGTTCTTC
clone_size: many
d_call: NA
v_call: TRBV29-1
j_call: TRBJ2-1

cdr3_aa: CASSSELAGGTSTDTQYF
cdr3_nt: TGTGCCAGCTCATCGGAACTAGCGGGAGGAACTAGCACAGATACGCAGTATTTT
clone_size: few
d_call: TRBD2
v_call: TRBV18
j_call: TRBJ2-3

cdr3_aa: CASNLDRTWDEQYF
cdr3_nt: TGTGCCAGCAACCTGGACAGGACCTGGGACGAGCAGTACTTC
clone_size: many
d_call: TRBD1
v_call: TRBV2
j_call: TRBJ2-7

cdr3_aa: CASGREWTYEQYF
cdr3_nt: TGTGCCAGCGGGAGGGAGTGGACCTACGAGCAGTACTTC
clone_size: many
d_call: TRBD2
v_call: TRBV2
j_call: TRBJ2-7

cdr3_aa: CASSQAPGTGDTDTQYF
cdr3_nt: TGTGCCAGCAGCCAAGCCCCGGGGACAGGGGACACAGATACGCAGTATTTT
clone_size: many
d_call: TRBD1
v_call: TRBV3-1
j_call: TRBJ2-3

cdr3_aa: CSVGDSYEQYF
cdr3_nt: TGCAGCGTTGGCGACTCCTACGAGCAGTACTTC
clone_size: NA
d_call: NA
v_call: TRBV29-1
j_call: TRBJ2-7

cdr3_aa: CASSLGPGTGELFF
cdr3_nt: TGTGCCAGCAGCCTCGGGCCGGGCACCGGGGAGCTGTTTTTT
clone_size: few
d_call: NA
v_call: TRBV14
j_call: TRBJ2-2

cdr3_aa: CASSIDRGQANEKLFF
cdr3_nt: TGCGCCAGCAGCATCGACAGGGGACAGGCTAATGAAAAACTGTTTTTT
clone_size: many
d_call: TRBD1
v_call: TRBV5-1
j_call: TRBJ1-4

cdr3_aa: CAWSGGRTEQFF
cdr3_nt: TGTGCCTGGAGTGGGGGGCGGACTGAGCAGTTCTTC
clone_size: many
d_call: NA
v_call: TRBV30
j_call: TRBJ2-1

cdr3_aa: CASSEYVAANQPQHF
cdr3_nt: TGTGCCAGCAGTGAATATGTGGCAGCAAATCAGCCCCAGCATTTT
clone_size: many
d_call: NA
v_call: TRBV6-1
j_call: TRBJ1-5

cdr3_aa: CASSPLALGEQFF
cdr3_nt: TGTGCCAGCTCACCCCTAGCGCTCGGTGAGCAGTTCTTC
clone_size: many
d_call: NA
v_call: TRBV18
j_call: TRBJ2-1

cdr3_aa: CASCTYNQPQHF
cdr3_nt: TGTGCCAGTTGTACCTATAATCAGCCCCAGCATTTT
clone_size: few
d_call: NA
v_call: TRBV28
j_call: TRBJ1-5